The present T cell receptor beta chain was sequenced within a study of blood T cell repertoires in COVID-19. Study summary: The United States, Italy and Spain provided the acute and convalescent COVID-19 samples. T cells, B-cell-depleted T cells, or PBMCs supplied cDNA or gDNA.

This clone was seen a few times. As processed by the authors: Amplification from reference gene primers served as the basis for estimated nucleated cell counts. Clones were sequenced by immunoSEQ multiplex PCR, and TCRdb holds only the in-frame ones, with some missing. The DNA gave D and trimming, while V, J and clone size come from that table. Here the sample spans hundreds of thousands of clones, roughly 80% being singletons. This receptor was identified in a woman of 80 years or more with active or convalescent COVID-19. Sequencing was done on a sample of peripheral blood.

CDR3 loop: CSVDASGTDTQYF. Written as DNA, the CDR3 is TGCAGCGTTGATGCTAGCGGCACAGATACGCAGTATTTT. V gene TRBV29-1 combines with J gene TRBJ2-3; D might be TRBD2 (6 bases). The CDR3 covers 13 residues. Germline CDR1 SQVTM, CDR2 ANQGSEA. V was cut by 3 bases and J by 1 base, with 8 bases left in between.